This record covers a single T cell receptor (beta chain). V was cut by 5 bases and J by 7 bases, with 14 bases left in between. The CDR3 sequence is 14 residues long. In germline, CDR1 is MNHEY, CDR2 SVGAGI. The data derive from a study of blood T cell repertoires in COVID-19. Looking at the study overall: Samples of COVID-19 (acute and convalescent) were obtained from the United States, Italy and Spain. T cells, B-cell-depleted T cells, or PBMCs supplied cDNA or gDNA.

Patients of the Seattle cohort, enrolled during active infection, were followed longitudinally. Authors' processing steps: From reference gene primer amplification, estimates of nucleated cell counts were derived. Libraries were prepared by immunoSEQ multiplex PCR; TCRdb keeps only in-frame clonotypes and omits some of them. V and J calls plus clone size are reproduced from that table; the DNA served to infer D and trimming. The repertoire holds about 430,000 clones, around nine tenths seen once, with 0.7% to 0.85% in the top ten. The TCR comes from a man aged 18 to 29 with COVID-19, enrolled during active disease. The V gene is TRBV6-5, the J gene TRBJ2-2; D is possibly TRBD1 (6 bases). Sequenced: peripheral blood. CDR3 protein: CASSPRTVSGELFF. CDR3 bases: TGTGCCAGCAGTCCCAGGACAGTAAGCGGGGAGCTGTTTTTT.